Below, 28 T cell receptor beta chains from the same sample are listed, as sequenced in a study of control samples from healthy donors and cancer patients. Clones were read by immunoSEQ multiplex PCR, and TCRdb kept only the in-frame ones, dropping some. The sample consists of 75,000 to 90,000 clones, 75% to 90% of them appearing once. The sequencing sample was made of blood. The receptors originated from a man aged 45-60 years in good health.

The rearrangement joins TRBV29-1 to TRBJ2-5; D is unclear. The germline V gene encodes CDR1 SQVTM and CDR2 ANQGSEA. The CDR3 extends over 13 amino acids. V lost 2 bases to trimming and J lost 2 bases, with 9 bases between them. CDR3 sequence reads: CSVEKGSQETQYF. The CDR3 nucleotides are TGCAGCGTTGAAAAGGGCAGTCAAGAGACCCAGTACTTC. The whole variable domain, filled in from reference TRBV29-1 and TRBJ2-5, reads SAVISQKPSRDICQRGTSLTIQCQVDSQVTMMFWYRQQPGQSLTLIATANQGSEATYESGFVIDKFPISRPNLTFSTLTVSNMSPEDSSIYLCSVEKGSQETQYFGPGTRLLVL.

The V call is TRBV6-5, the J call TRBJ1-4; possible D gene TRBD1, 6 bases. V lost 6 bases and J lost 6, with 14 bases in between. Germline CDR1 reads MNHEY; CDR2 reads SVGAGI. The CDR3 consists of 14 residues. This CDR3 is CASRPQGKDEKLFF. The CDR3 coding sequence is TGTGCCAGCAGACCTCAGGGGAAGGATGAAAAACTGTTTTTT.

In regard to this clone: Other nucleotide sequences from this sample produce the same CDR3. V gene TRBV7-2 combines with J gene TRBJ2-3; D call uncertain. The V gene lost 1 base and the J gene lost 3 bases, with 5 bases spanning the gap. Germline V lookup: CDR1 SGHTA, CDR2 FQGNSA. The CDR3 sequence is 13 residues long. CDR3 DNA: TGTGCCAGCAGCTTAGACGGGACAGATACGCAGTATTTT. It specifies CASSLDGTDTQYF.

The chain couples TRBV4-3 to TRBJ2-7; D perhaps matches TRBD1 (6 bases). With 1 base removed from V and 1 base from J, the gap between germline ends came to 11 bases. The V gene's germline CDR1 is LGHNA and CDR2 YSLEER. This CDR3 comprises 15 residues. CDR3 nucleotide sequence: TGCGCCAGCAGCCAAGGTCTTGGACAGTCCTACGAGCAGTACTTC. It codes for CASSQGLGQSYEQYF.

The chain joins TRBV15 to TRBJ1-1; a possible D gene is TRBD1 (5 bases). Germline-derived CDR1 and CDR2 are LNHNV and YYDKDF (reference sequence). Deletions cut 5 bases from V and 2 bases from J, with 18 bases between. CDR3 length: 16 amino acids. The DNA of the CDR3 is TGTGCCACCAGCTGGCCGAGACAGTCCTTTAACACTGAAGCTTTCTTT. This sequence encodes CATSWPRQSFNTEAFF.

This chain connects TRBV29-1 to TRBJ1-4; D remains unclear. In germline, CDR1 is SQVTM, CDR2 ANQGSEA. Trimming removed 7 bases at V and 4 bases at J, with 7 bases between. The CDR3 contains 11 residues. The CDR3 spells CSGRINEKLFF. CDR3 DNA sequence: TGCAGCGGACGGATTAATGAAAAACTGTTTTTT.

This clone was recorded once. The rearrangement uses TRBV3-1 (or the pseudogene TRBV3-2) and TRBJ2-7, with D unresolved. CDR3 length: 13 residues. The V and J ends lost 3 bases and 0 bases respectively, with 6 bases between them. CDR1 is LGHDT, CDR2 YNNKEL, per germline (reference sequence). CDR3 protein: CASSHLFSYEQYF. CDR3 DNA: TGTGCCAGCAGCCATCTCTTCTCCTACGAGCAGTACTTC.

The rearrangement links TRBV30 to TRBJ2-3; 7 bases match TRBD2. V shed 5 bases, J shed 1 base, and the junction held 3 bases outside the gene matches. Germline lookup yields CDR1 GTSNPN and CDR2 SVGIG (reference sequence). The CDR3 contains 13 residues. CDR3 protein: CAWGLGGTDTQYF. Written as DNA, the CDR3 is TGTGCCTGGGGACTAGGGGGCACAGATACGCAGTATTTT.

This sequence joins TRBV2 and TRBJ2-7; D not certain. The CDR3 contains 13 residues. Trimming removed 4 bases at V and 2 bases at J, with 9 bases between. Germline V gene sequence: CDR1 SNHLY, CDR2 FYNNEI. The CDR3 DNA sequence: TGTGCCAGCAGTGTTTACATGGCCTACGAGCAGTACTTC. Translating it yields CASSVYMAYEQYF.

The CDR3: CASSPREQLGGNEQFF. In DNA, the CDR3 is TGTGCCAGCAGCCCGAGAGAACAACTAGGTGGCAATGAGCAGTTCTTC. V usage is TRBV9 and J usage is TRBJ2-1; possible D gene TRBD2, 5 bases. CDR3 length: 16 residues. Germline V gene sequence: CDR1 SGDLS, CDR2 YYNGEE. Trimming removed 4 bases at V and 6 bases at J, with 20 bases between.

As for this clone: The junction differs from germline at one of its ends, possibly a read error. CDR3 DNA: TGTGCTAGCAGCTTAGCGCAGAGGACAGAGACCCAGTACTTC. Its translation is CASSLAQRTETQYF. This sequence joins TRBV7-7 and TRBJ2-5; a possible D gene is TRBD2 (5 bases). Germline assignment: CDR1 SSHAT and CDR2 FNYEAQ (reference sequence). CDR3 length equals 14 residues.

The rearrangement uses TRBV4-1 and TRBJ1-1; D is undetermined. In germline, CDR1 is MGHRA, CDR2 YSYEKL. This CDR3 comprises 11 residues. Between the trimmed V and J ends, which lost 6 bases and 7 bases, there was a span of 9 bases. The CDR3 nucleotides are TGCGCCAGCAGTCGAGCGGGTGAAGCTTTCTTT. Translated: CASSRAGEAFF.

The gene calls are TRBV5-6 and TRBJ2-7; D unclear. This CDR3 is 12 amino acids long. Germline assignment: CDR1 SGHDT and CDR2 YYEEEE. With 5 bases removed from V and 4 bases from J, the gap between germline ends came to 10 bases. CDR3 in amino acids: CASSLMGYEQYF. CDR3 sequence (DNA): TGTGCCAGCAGTCTGATGGGGTACGAGCAGTACTTC.

The V gene is TRBV18, the J gene TRBJ1-4; a possible D gene is TRBD1 (6 bases). V was cut by 5 bases and J by 5 bases, with 9 bases left in between. The CDR3 has 13 amino acids. Germline CDR1 reads KGHSH; CDR2 reads LQKENI. The DNA for the CDR3 is TGTGCCAGCTCAAGGGACACGAATGAAAAACTGTTTTTT. Protein sequence: CASSRDTNEKLFF.

The CDR3, as DNA: TGTGCCACCAGTGATCCGACACAACACTATGGCTACACCTTC. Translated: CATSDPTQHYGYTF. The V call is TRBV24-1, the J call TRBJ1-2, with unresolved D. The CDR3 covers 14 residues. Germline assignment: CDR1 KGHDR and CDR2 SFDVKD. V shed 3 bases and J shed 3 bases, with 10 bases lying between them.

The CDR3 is CSVEGGDGITDTQYF. In DNA form, the CDR3 reads TGCAGCGTTGAAGGAGGGGATGGAATCACAGATACGCAGTATTTT. This chain uses TRBV29-1 with TRBJ2-3, with D perhaps given as TRBD1 or TRBD2 (5 bases each). The V end lost 1 base, the J end lost 2 bases, and 13 bases lay between the germline ends. This CDR3 comprises 15 residues. Looked up from germline, CDR1 is SQVTM and CDR2 is ANQGSEA.

The chain recombines TRBV4-1 with TRBJ1-2; D not certain. The V gene lost 4 bases and the J gene lost 8 bases, with 20 bases spanning the gap. The CDR3 spans 15 residues. Looked up from germline, CDR1 is MGHRA and CDR2 is YSYEKL. The CDR3 sequence is CASSRHRVSDFGYTF. The CDR3, as DNA: TGCGCCAGCAGCCGACACAGAGTTTCGGATTTCGGCTACACCTTC.

Comments on this clone: Additional DNA sequences in this sample encode the identical CDR3. The chain employs TRBV27 and TRBJ1-1; TRBD1 matches at 7 bases. Per the germline V gene, CDR1 is MNHEY and CDR2 is SMNVEV (reference sequence). The V segment lost 4 bases and the J segment 0 bases; nucleotides outside the gene matches: 2. The CDR3 loop spans 14 amino acids. CDR3 bases: TGTGCCAGCAGTTCCACAGGGGTGAACACTGAAGCTTTCTTT. It codes for CASSSTGVNTEAFF.

This chain connects TRBV27 to TRBJ1-6; no firm D call. Trimming stripped 4 bases from V and 6 bases from J, with 4 bases between. Germline lookup yields CDR1 MNHEY and CDR2 SMNVEV (reference sequence). The CDR3 length is 12 residues. The CDR3 here is CASSSRNSPLHF. The CDR3 region has the DNA TGTGCCAGCAGTTCGCGTAATTCACCCCTCCACTTT.

The V and J genes are TRBV30 and TRBJ1-5, with D possibly TRBD1 on 6 matching bases. Trimming shortened V by 8 bases and J by 10 bases, and 24 bases separated the two germline ends. Germline assignment: CDR1 GTSNPN and CDR2 SVGIG (reference sequence). This CDR3 comprises 14 residues. CDR3 sequence reads: CAGSKQGPIIPQHF. CDR3 DNA: TGTGCCGGCTCAAAACAGGGACCCATTATCCCCCAGCATTTT.

The V call is TRBV7-9, the J call TRBJ1-5; 7 bases line up with TRBD1. The germline CDR1 and CDR2 sequences are SEHNR and FQNEAQ (reference sequence). The CDR3 is made up of 16 amino acids. The ends lost 5 bases at V and 0 bases at J; junction bases unmatched: 7. The CDR3 nucleotides are TGTGCCAGCAGCCGGACAGGTATTCCTAGCAATCAGCCCCAGCATTTT. Amino acid sequence: CASSRTGIPSNQPQHF. The full variable domain, with the rest looked up from reference TRBV7-9 and TRBJ1-5, is DTGVSQNPRHKITKRGQNVTFRCDPISEHNRLYWYRQTLGQGPEFLTYFQNEAQLEKSRLLSDRFSAERPKGSFSTLEIQRTEQGDSAMYLCASSRTGIPSNQPQHFGDGTRLSIL.

The rearrangement joins TRBV6-6 to TRBJ1-1; D may be TRBD1 (6 bases). This CDR3 has 16 amino acids. Germline V gene lookup returns CDR1 MNHNY and CDR2 SVGAGI (reference sequence). V was pared by 8 bases and J by 10 bases, with 29 bases between. The CDR3 DNA reads TGTGCCAGCTCAAACCGCGGGGGGATGGGGGCCGGGGCAGCTTTCTTT. It specifies CASSNRGGMGAGAAFF.

The chain recombines TRBV9 with TRBJ2-2; D remains ambiguous. The CDR3 has 13 amino acids. CDR1 is SGDLS and CDR2 is YYNGEE in the germline V gene. V gave up 0 bases and J gave up 6 bases, with 6 bases separating them. As DNA, the CDR3 is TGTGCCAGCAGCGTAGCATCGGCCGGGGAGCTGTTTTTT. Its translation is CASSVASAGELFF. Complete variable domain (other parts from reference TRBV9 and TRBJ2-2): DSGVTQTPKHLITATGQRVTLRCSPRSGDLSVYWYQQSLDQGLQFLIQYYNGEERAKGNILERFSAQQFPDLHSELNLSSLELGDSALYFCASSVASAGELFFGEGSRLTVL.

This clone was seen once. This sequence joins TRBV7-2 and TRBJ2-3; no clear D. The CDR3 contains 13 residues. Trimming took off 4 bases at V and 6 bases at J, with 11 bases between the two ends. The germline gives CDR1 SGHTA, CDR2 FQGNSA. Written as DNA, the CDR3 is TGTGCCAGCAGCTCATGGACGGCGGATACGCAGTATTTT. It yields the protein CASSSWTADTQYF.

The J gene is TRBJ2-3, the V gene TRBV19; 12 bases align to TRBD2. Unmatched junction bases numbered 5, after V lost 7 bases and J lost 3 bases. This CDR3 comprises 15 residues. Germline CDR1 reads LNHDA; CDR2 reads SQIVND (reference sequence). CDR3: CASTGLAGRTDTQYF. CDR3 nucleotides: TGTGCCAGTACCGGACTAGCGGGGAGAACAGATACGCAGTATTTT.

The chain recombines TRBV5-1 with TRBJ2-1, with D maybe TRBD2 (5 bases). Between the trimmed V and J ends, which lost 0 bases and 8 bases, there was a span of 9 bases. Germline V gene sequence: CDR1 SGHRS, CDR2 YFSETQ. The CDR3 loop spans 13 amino acids. The CDR3 DNA is TGCGCCAGCAGCTTGGTCCCCGGGGATGAGCAGTTCTTC. Encoded protein: CASSLVPGDEQFF.

The chain combines TRBV4-3 with TRBJ1-2; D call uncertain. Per germline, CDR1 LGHNA and CDR2 YSLEER. Trimming took 0 bases from V and 2 from J, leaving 10 bases between them. This CDR3 is 15 amino acids long. CDR3 in amino acids: CASSQDLQRNYGYTF. The CDR3 region has the DNA TGCGCCAGCAGCCAAGATTTACAGAGAAACTATGGCTACACCTTC.

This sequence joins TRBV2 and TRBJ1-5; maybe TRBD1 (5 bases). The CDR3 spans 14 residues. Trimming took 8 bases from V and 4 from J, leaving 15 bases between them. Germline CDR1 SNHLY, CDR2 FYNNEI. The CDR3 region is CASAFGRANQPQHF. CDR3 nucleotide sequence: TGTGCCAGCGCGTTTGGCAGGGCGAATCAGCCCCAGCATTTT.